These 32 T cell receptor beta chains came from one sample sequenced in a study of control samples from healthy donors and cancer patients. Sequenced by immunoSEQ multiplex PCR; TCRdb stores in-frame clones only, minus some. The data show 130,000 or so clones, around 92% seen once. The sample was PBMCs. Receptors originate from a man aged 45-60 years with head and neck cancer.

The J gene is TRBJ1-3, the V gene TRBV7-9; no clear D. From germline, CDR1 is SEHNR and CDR2 FQNEAQ (reference sequence). The V end lost 6 bases, the J end lost 4 bases, and 7 bases lay between the germline ends. The CDR3 consists of 12 residues. CDR3 coding DNA: TGTGCCAGCAGTTCACAAGGAAACACCATATATTTT. Its translation: CASSSQGNTIYF.

The chain carries TRBV6-6 and TRBJ2-1; 7 bases fit TRBD1. The CDR3 is 16 residues long. The V and J ends lost 6 bases and 0 bases, in that order; junction bases with no gene match: 8. Germline lookup yields CDR1 MNHNY and CDR2 SVGAGI (reference sequence). The CDR3 protein is CASRGDSQSSYNEQFF. Here the CDR3 DNA reads TGTGCCAGCAGAGGGGACAGTCAGAGCTCCTACAATGAGCAGTTCTTC.

This chain joins TRBV4-1 and TRBJ2-7, with TRBD1 matching over 11 bases. Germline lookup yields CDR1 MGHRA and CDR2 YSYEKL. The ends lost 4 bases at V and 0 bases at J; junction bases unmatched: 8. The CDR3 has 17 residues. DNA for the CDR3: TGCGCCAGCAGCCCAGACACCGGGACAGGGGGCTCCTACGAGCAGTACTTC. Translated: CASSPDTGTGGSYEQYF.

The chain links TRBV4-2 to TRBJ2-2; D may be TRBD2 (7 bases). Germline V gives CDR1 LGHNA, CDR2 YNFKEQ. V dropped 0 bases and J dropped 9 bases, with 20 bases sitting between them. The CDR3 runs 17 residues. CDR3 residues: CASSQDFGRGQLRELFF. In DNA form, the CDR3 reads TGTGCCAGCAGCCAAGATTTCGGGCGGGGGCAGTTGAGGGAGCTGTTTTTT.

V usage is TRBV10-1 and J usage is TRBJ1-1, with 10 nucleotides matching TRBD1. J lost 8 bases, V lost 4 bases, and 7 bases had no gene match. Germline CDR1 is WNHNN and CDR2 is SYGVQD (reference sequence). The CDR3 is made up of 14 amino acids. CDR3 protein: CASSVGQGKWEAFF. The CDR3 bases are TGCGCCAGCAGTGTGGGACAGGGGAAATGGGAAGCTTTCTTT.

This rearrangement joins TRBV6-5 to TRBJ2-7; the match to TRBD1 covers 7 bases. The CDR3 has 12 amino acids. V dropped 7 bases and J dropped 12; count of bases not matched to a gene: 12. In germline, CDR1 is MNHEY, CDR2 SVGAGI. For the CDR3, the DNA is TGTGCCAGCACTCGGGACAGACAACAGTGGTACTTC. This translates into CASTRDRQQWYF.

The V and J genes are TRBV6-5 and TRBJ2-1; D is possibly TRBD1 or TRBD2 (5 bases each). The CDR3 is made up of 14 amino acids. CDR1 and CDR2 from the germline V gene are MNHEY and SVGAGI. The ends were cut back, 3 bases at V and 9 bases at J, with 15 bases in the middle. The CDR3 coding sequence is TGTGCCAGCAGTTATAGGGTGGTCGGGGCTGAGCAGTTCTTC. This gives the protein CASSYRVVGAEQFF.

V gene TRBV25-1 combines with J gene TRBJ2-3, with 9 bases fitting TRBD1. Germline trimming cut 6 bases from V and 9 bases from J; bases unmatched to any gene: 22. CDR1 and CDR2 (germline): MGHDK, SYGVNS. This CDR3 comprises 18 residues. The CDR3 DNA is TGTGCCAGCAGCCCCATTTCCGGGACAGGGAGAAGTTCTTTCACGCAGTATTTT. Its translation is CASSPISGTGRSSFTQYF.

The J gene is TRBJ2-5, the V gene TRBV4-1, with 8 bases identical to TRBD1. Germline V gene lookup returns CDR1 MGHRA and CDR2 YSYEKL. With 1 base clipped from V and 2 bases from J, the junction kept 3 bases outside the gene matches. The CDR3 is 15 residues long. The chain's CDR3 is CASSQVGTGQETQYF. CDR3 DNA sequence: TGCGCCAGCAGCCAAGTGGGGACAGGACAAGAGACCCAGTACTTC.

V is TRBV28 and J is TRBJ1-3; 12 bases are shared with TRBD1. V gave up 5 bases and J gave up 0 bases; unmatched junction bases: 5. The CDR3 contains 17 residues. The V gene's germline CDR1 is MDHEN and CDR2 SYDVKM. The CDR3 DNA reads TGTGCCAGCAGTCGTCCGGGACAGGGGGCCTCTGGAAACACCATATATTTT. Translated, it gives CASSRPGQGASGNTIYF. The variable domain in full, completed from reference TRBV28 and TRBJ1-3, reads DVKVTQSSRYLVKRTGEKVFLECVQDMDHENMFWYRQDPGLGLRLIYFSYDVKMKEKGDIPEGYSVSREKKERFSLILESASTNQTSMYLCASSRPGQGASGNTIYFGEGSWLTVV.

This clone was detected once. The chain couples TRBV10-2 to TRBJ1-1; 9 bases are shared with TRBD1. Per germline, CDR1 WSHSY and CDR2 SAAADI. The CDR3 covers 14 residues. Losses at the gene ends were 3 bases for V and 5 bases for J; bases not matched to a gene: 4. CDR3 sequence: CASSDYRGRTEAFF. CDR3 bases: TGCGCCAGCAGTGATTACAGGGGGCGGACTGAAGCTTTCTTT.

The V and J genes are TRBV11-3 and TRBJ1-6; the D gene is possibly TRBD1 (5 bases). The CDR3 is 15 amino acids. V lost 1 base to trimming and J lost 9 bases, with 13 bases between them. Per germline, CDR1 SGHNT and CDR2 YENEEA. The CDR3 bases are TGTGCCAGCAGCTTAGGAGGCAGGGACGGTTCACCCCTCCACTTT. It codes for CASSLGGRDGSPLHF.

The chain carries TRBV12-3 or TRBV12-4 and TRBJ2-5, with 7 bases fitting TRBD2. There are 13 residues in the CDR3. Trimming at V came to 3 bases and at J to 4 bases, leaving 2 bases not matched to a gene. In DNA form, the CDR3 reads TGTGCCAGCAGTTTGGGGGGGGTAGAGACCCAGTACTTC. It encodes CASSLGGVETQYF.

Comments on this clone: The same CDR3 arises from other DNA sequences in this sample as well. The V and J genes are TRBV27 and TRBJ2-1; 13 nucleotides match TRBD2. The CDR3 contains 15 residues. V shed 3 bases and J 5 bases; nucleotides not matched to a gene: 1. Germline V gene lookup returns CDR1 MNHEY and CDR2 SMNVEV (reference sequence). Here the CDR3 DNA reads TGTGCCAGCAGTTTGACTAGCGGGGGGCACAATGAGCAGTTCTTC. Its translation is CASSLTSGGHNEQFF.

This clone has only a few counts. V and J are TRBV20-1 and TRBJ2-1, with a weak D call TRBD1 (5 bases). CDR1 and CDR2 from the germline V gene are DFQATT and SNEGSKA (reference sequence). Trimming took 5 bases from V and 7 from J, leaving 9 bases between them. CDR3 length: 11 residues. The CDR3 DNA sequence: TGCAGTGCTGCTCAGGGAAATGAGCAGTTCTTC. It codes for CSAAQGNEQFF.

The chain uses TRBV21-1 and TRBJ1-2; TRBD1 is taken as the D call from the table, unchecked against the DNA. TRBV21-1 is assigned pseudogene status. This CDR3 has 17 amino acids. In DNA form, the CDR3 reads TGTGCCAGCAGCAAAGTCCCGGTGGGCCATCCCAACTATGGCTACACCTTC. Amino acid sequence: CASSKVPVGHPNYGYTF.

This sequence joins TRBV6-6 and TRBJ1-1; D may be TRBD1 (6 bases). Germline V gene lookup returns CDR1 MNHNY and CDR2 SVGAGI (reference sequence). This CDR3 has 16 amino acids. V lost 6 bases to trimming and J lost 0 bases, with 17 bases between them. This chain's CDR3 is CASRTDRIELNTEAFF. CDR3 sequence (DNA): TGTGCCAGCAGAACCGACAGGATTGAATTGAACACTGAAGCTTTCTTT.

The V and J genes are TRBV5-1 and TRBJ2-7; unclear D gene. Germline V gene lookup returns CDR1 SGHRS and CDR2 YFSETQ. This CDR3 is built from 13 residues. The germline V and J ends were trimmed by 0 bases and 4 bases, with 8 bases remaining between them. DNA for the CDR3: TGCGCCAGCAGCTTGGGAGTAGGTTACGAGCAGTACTTC. This gives the protein CASSLGVGYEQYF.

This clone was recorded only once. This chain uses TRBV19 with TRBJ2-5; TRBD1 matches at 9 bases. Trimming took 7 bases from V and 4 from J; bases not matched to a gene: 7. CDR3 length: 14 amino acids. The germline V gene encodes CDR1 LNHDA and CDR2 SQIVND (reference sequence). The CDR3 DNA is TGTGCCAGTACCGTCGGACAGGGGAGAGAGACCCAGTACTTC. It encodes CASTVGQGRETQYF.

The chain links TRBV20-1 to TRBJ2-3; 10 bases are a match to TRBD2. The CDR3 runs 18 residues. CDR1 is DFQATT, CDR2 SNEGSKA, per germline (reference sequence). The V segment lost 3 bases and the J segment 0 bases; nucleotides outside the gene matches: 12. Here the CDR3 DNA reads TGCAGTGCTAGTGGGAGCGGGAGGGCTGTGCCAAGCACAGATACGCAGTATTTT. It encodes CSASGSGRAVPSTDTQYF.

The chain is built from TRBV5-4 and TRBJ2-4, with 7 positions matching TRBD2. The length of the CDR3 is 15 residues. The V and J ends lost 2 bases and 0 bases, in that order; junction bases with no gene match: 2. Germline V lookup: CDR1 SGHNT, CDR2 YYREEE (reference sequence). DNA for the CDR3: TGTGCCAGCAGCTTAGCGGGAATAGCCAAAAACATTCAGTACTTC. It is translated as CASSLAGIAKNIQYF.

This sequence joins TRBV7-8 and TRBJ2-2, with 8 bases fitting TRBD2. This CDR3 has 14 residues. J lost 1 base, V lost 6 bases, and 1 base had no gene match. Germline CDR1 and CDR2: SGHVS and FQNEAQ. The CDR3 loop is CASRLAVNTGELFF. CDR3 DNA sequence: TGTGCCAGCAGACTAGCGGTGAACACCGGGGAGCTGTTTTTT.

J is TRBJ1-1 and V is TRBV5-1; 7 bases align to TRBD1. The germline CDR1 and CDR2 sequences are SGHRS and YFSETQ. The trim removed 2 bases at V and 0 bases at J, leaving 7 bases unmatched. The CDR3 contains 16 residues. CDR3 residues: CASSFDRVLMNTEAFF. For the CDR3, the DNA is TGCGCCAGCAGCTTTGACAGGGTCCTAATGAACACTGAAGCTTTCTTT.

This clone showed up just once. This chain links TRBV6-5 with TRBJ2-7; tentatively, D is TRBD1 (6 bases). The CDR3 consists of 13 residues. Trimming removed 6 bases at V and 6 bases at J, with 15 bases between. The germline CDR1 and CDR2 sequences are MNHEY and SVGAGI. The CDR3 loop reads CASRDSVLGEQYF. The CDR3 DNA sequence: TGTGCCAGCAGGGACAGTGTCCTGGGCGAGCAGTACTTC.

J is TRBJ1-2 and V is TRBV7-9; perhaps TRBD1 as D (5 bases). Germline V gene sequence: CDR1 SEHNR, CDR2 FQNEAQ (reference sequence). CDR3 size: 13 residues. With 4 bases removed from V and 2 bases from J, the gap between germline ends came to 8 bases. CDR3 DNA: TGTGCCAGCAGCTCGGGACGGAACTATGGCTACACCTTC. It translates to CASSSGRNYGYTF.

CDR3 DNA: TGTGCCAGTACTGAGGGGACTTCACCCCTCCACTTT. This translates into CASTEGTSPLHF. V usage is TRBV19 and J usage is TRBJ1-6, with a possible D match to TRBD1 (5 bases). This CDR3 is 12 amino acids long. Trimming removed 7 bases from V and 9 bases from J, with 10 bases in between. Germline V lookup: CDR1 LNHDA, CDR2 SQIVND (reference sequence).

The rearrangement links TRBV28 to TRBJ1-2, with D maybe TRBD1 (5 bases). The CDR3 extends over 14 amino acids. Trimming left V 6 bases short and J 5 bases short, with 16 bases between. Germline V gene data show CDR1 as MDHEN and CDR2 as SYDVKM. In DNA, the CDR3 is TGTGCCAGCAGCAAACCGGGACGATATTATGGCTACACCTTC. Its protein is CASSKPGRYYGYTF.

The chain carries TRBV7-2 and TRBJ2-7, with no clear D. Germline V lookup: CDR1 SGHTA, CDR2 FQGNSA. The V end was cut by 2 bases, the J end by 2 bases, with 10 bases between. The CDR3 consists of 14 residues. CDR3: CASSLNPATYEQYF. The CDR3 coding sequence is TGTGCCAGCAGCTTAAACCCGGCCACCTACGAGCAGTACTTC.

The chain has TRBV28 and TRBJ1-6; D gene unclear. With 0 bases removed from V and 6 bases from J, the gap between germline ends came to 9 bases. The CDR3 runs 15 residues. Germline V gives CDR1 MDHEN, CDR2 SYDVKM. The CDR3 is CASSLWGYGNSPLHF. The DNA for the CDR3 is TGTGCCAGCAGTTTATGGGGGTATGGTAATTCACCCCTCCACTTT. The complete variable domain, with remaining parts taken from reference TRBV28 and TRBJ1-6, reads DVKVTQSSRYLVKRTGEKVFLECVQDMDHENMFWYRQDPGLGLRLIYFSYDVKMKEKGDIPEGYSVSREKKERFSLILESASTNQTSMYLCASSLWGYGNSPLHFGNGTRLTVT.

J is TRBJ1-6 and V is TRBV5-4; D possibly corresponds to TRBD1 (5 bases). With 8 bases removed from V and 9 bases from J, the gap between germline ends came to 18 bases. CDR3 size: 14 residues. From germline, CDR1 is SGHNT and CDR2 YYREEE (reference sequence). CDR3 sequence: CARKFPGGGSPLHF. In nucleotides, the CDR3 is TGTGCCAGAAAATTTCCGGGGGGGGGTTCACCCCTCCACTTT.

This clone is a singleton in its sample. Here the CDR3 reads CASSLELGGYNEQFF. CDR3 bases: TGCGCCAGCAGCTTGGAGTTAGGTGGCTACAATGAGCAGTTCTTC. The rearrangement joins TRBV5-1 to TRBJ2-1; no clear D. From germline, CDR1 is SGHRS and CDR2 YFSETQ. This CDR3 comprises 15 residues. V lost 0 bases to trimming and J lost 3 bases, with 10 bases between them.

The chain has TRBV20-1 and TRBJ2-7, with 8 positions matching TRBD1. The CDR3 totals 19 residues. After removal of 3 bases from V and 2 bases from J, the junction contained 21 bases not matched to a gene. Germline V gene data show CDR1 as DFQATT and CDR2 as SNEGSKA (reference sequence). The CDR3 spells CSASYPPWDRILLTYEQYF. The CDR3 DNA follows: TGCAGTGCTAGTTACCCACCGTGGGACAGGATCTTACTCACCTACGAGCAGTACTTC.